Reported below is one T cell receptor (beta chain). This entry belongs to a study of blood T cell repertoires in COVID-19. CDR1 SGDLS and CDR2 YYNGEE come from the germline V gene. CDR3 length: 14 residues. Trimming pared 4 bases from V and 5 bases from J, leaving 15 bases between. Profiling relied on immunoSEQ multiplex PCR, and the TCRdb table lists in-frame clones only, not all of them. The sample holds around 300,000 clones; roughly 86% are singletons and the top ten take approximately 2.6%. The TCR originated in a woman aged 18-29 years who had recovered from COVID-19. Input material: PBMCs or T cells enriched from blood (not recorded which). This chain connects TRBV9 to TRBJ1-2; TRBD1 might be the D (6 bases). The CDR3 region is CASSKGGDSYGYTF. The CDR3 DNA reads TGTGCCAGCAGCAAAGGGGGGGATTCATATGGCTACACCTTC.